This TCR beta chain was captured by sequencing in a study of T cells in Graves' hyperthyroidism and ophthalmopathy. The study's findings and limits: Blood also held most thyroid clonotypes expanded beyond 0.001. Ophthalmopathy, which appeared later, was predicted by the model a median about 6.8 months before onset.

Worth noting for this clonotype: The antigen remains undetermined. Since a much larger clone is just one base distant, this may be a read error.

RNA transcripts provided the source from which TCR beta CDR3 regions were amplified. HTBI primers were used for first-round RT-PCR of the TCR CDR3. MiXCR was run by TCRdb on the multiplex PCR reads, yielding one entry per CDR3 protein. The sample yields some 370,000 distinct CDR3 sequences, over 12% seen once. Looked up from germline, CDR1 is SGHRS and CDR2 is YFSETQ. This CDR3 has 15 residues. The sequencing sample was made of blood. The sequence was collected from a man in his fifties or sixties with Graves' ophthalmopathy. The chain joins TRBV5-1 to TRBJ2-5; 7 positions match TRBD2. The CDR3: CASSEWSGTQGTQYF. CDR3 nucleotides: TGTGCCAGCAGCGAATGGAGCGGGACCCAAGGGACCCAGTACTTC.